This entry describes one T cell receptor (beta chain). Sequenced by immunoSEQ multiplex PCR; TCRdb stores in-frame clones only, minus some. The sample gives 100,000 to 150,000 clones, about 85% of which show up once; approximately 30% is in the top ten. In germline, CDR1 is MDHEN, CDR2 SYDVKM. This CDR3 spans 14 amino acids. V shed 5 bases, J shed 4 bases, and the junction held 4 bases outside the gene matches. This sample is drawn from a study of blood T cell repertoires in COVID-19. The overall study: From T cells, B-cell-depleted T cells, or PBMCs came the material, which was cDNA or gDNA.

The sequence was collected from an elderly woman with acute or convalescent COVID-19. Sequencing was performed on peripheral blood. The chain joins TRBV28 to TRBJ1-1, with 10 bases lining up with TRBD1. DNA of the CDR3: TGTGCCAGCAGTGGGGGACAGGGGACCACTGAAGCTTTCTTT. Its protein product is CASSGGQGTTEAFF.